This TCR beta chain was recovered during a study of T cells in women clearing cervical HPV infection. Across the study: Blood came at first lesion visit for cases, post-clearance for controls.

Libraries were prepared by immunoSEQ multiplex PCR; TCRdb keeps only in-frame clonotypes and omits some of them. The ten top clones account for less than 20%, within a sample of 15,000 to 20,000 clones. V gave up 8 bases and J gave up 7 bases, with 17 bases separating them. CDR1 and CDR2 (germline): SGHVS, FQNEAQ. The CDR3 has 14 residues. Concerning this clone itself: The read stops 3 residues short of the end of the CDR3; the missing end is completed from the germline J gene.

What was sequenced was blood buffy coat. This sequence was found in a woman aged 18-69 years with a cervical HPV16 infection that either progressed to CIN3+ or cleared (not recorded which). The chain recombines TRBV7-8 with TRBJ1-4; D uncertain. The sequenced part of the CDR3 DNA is TGTGCCAGCGGGGAGGCGGGTTTTAGTGAAAAA. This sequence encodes CASGEAGFSEK. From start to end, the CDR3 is CASGEAGFSEKLFF.